The clone carrying this T cell receptor beta chain was counted once. These data belong to a study of patients and donors after allogeneic stem cell transplantation. Germline CDR1 LGHDT, CDR2 YNNKEL (reference sequence). The length of the CDR3 is 17 residues. V trimming: 4 bases; J trimming: 7 bases; junction bases outside the gene matches: 13. TCRdb recomputed calls from the RT-PCR reads with MiXCR, one row per CDR3 protein. The sample lists roughly 150,000 distinct CDR3 sequences; 24% were seen once. This TCR was sampled from a human donor who was either an allogeneic HSCT recipient or a stem cell or donor lymphocyte infusion donor (not recorded which). It is not recorded whose cells these are; they may come from a transplant donor. The sample comprised blood, either unsorted or a sorted T cell fraction (not recorded which). The rearrangement uses TRBV3-1 and TRBJ2-2, with 9 bases matching TRBD2. CDR3 in amino acids: CASSPPGSGSSVGELFF. CDR3 nucleotide sequence: TGTGCCAGCAGCCCCCCGGGTAGCGGGAGCAGTGTCGGGGAGCTGTTTTTT. The full variable domain, its missing parts supplied by reference TRBV3-1 and TRBJ2-2, is DTAVSQTPKYLVTQMGNDKSIKCEQNLGHDTMYWYKQDSKKFLKIMFSYNNKELIINETVPNRFSPKSPDKAHLNLHINSLELGDSAVYFCASSPPGSGSSVGELFFGEGSRLTVL.